This T cell receptor (beta chain) was found in a study of blood T cell repertoires in COVID-19. Study background: Acute-phase and convalescent COVID-19 samples originated in the United States, Italy and Spain.

Participant age was roughly 18 to 95 years, and participants resided in roughly 25 US areas. Participants' reported clinical history set cohort assignment. Per the original methods: Amplification of reference gene primers was used by the study to estimate nucleated cell counts. Clones were sequenced by immunoSEQ multiplex PCR, and TCRdb holds only the in-frame ones, with some missing. V and J calls and clone size follow that table, whereas D and trimming were derived from the DNA. The profile shows approximately 300,000 clones, 80% to 90% of them singletons. The sequence was obtained from a man aged 25-40 years who had recovered from COVID-19. Sequences were obtained from PBMCs or T cells enriched from blood (not recorded which).

The CDR3 DNA follows: TGTGCCAGCAGTTTATCCGGAAGATTCCAACAGGGCGCAGATACGCAGTATTTT. This translates into CASSLSGRFQQGADTQYF. The chain uses TRBV28 and TRBJ2-3; possible D gene TRBD1, 6 bases. CDR3 size: 18 residues. Trimming took 1 base from V and 4 from J, leaving 21 bases between them. Germline V CDR1 and CDR2: MDHEN, SYDVKM.